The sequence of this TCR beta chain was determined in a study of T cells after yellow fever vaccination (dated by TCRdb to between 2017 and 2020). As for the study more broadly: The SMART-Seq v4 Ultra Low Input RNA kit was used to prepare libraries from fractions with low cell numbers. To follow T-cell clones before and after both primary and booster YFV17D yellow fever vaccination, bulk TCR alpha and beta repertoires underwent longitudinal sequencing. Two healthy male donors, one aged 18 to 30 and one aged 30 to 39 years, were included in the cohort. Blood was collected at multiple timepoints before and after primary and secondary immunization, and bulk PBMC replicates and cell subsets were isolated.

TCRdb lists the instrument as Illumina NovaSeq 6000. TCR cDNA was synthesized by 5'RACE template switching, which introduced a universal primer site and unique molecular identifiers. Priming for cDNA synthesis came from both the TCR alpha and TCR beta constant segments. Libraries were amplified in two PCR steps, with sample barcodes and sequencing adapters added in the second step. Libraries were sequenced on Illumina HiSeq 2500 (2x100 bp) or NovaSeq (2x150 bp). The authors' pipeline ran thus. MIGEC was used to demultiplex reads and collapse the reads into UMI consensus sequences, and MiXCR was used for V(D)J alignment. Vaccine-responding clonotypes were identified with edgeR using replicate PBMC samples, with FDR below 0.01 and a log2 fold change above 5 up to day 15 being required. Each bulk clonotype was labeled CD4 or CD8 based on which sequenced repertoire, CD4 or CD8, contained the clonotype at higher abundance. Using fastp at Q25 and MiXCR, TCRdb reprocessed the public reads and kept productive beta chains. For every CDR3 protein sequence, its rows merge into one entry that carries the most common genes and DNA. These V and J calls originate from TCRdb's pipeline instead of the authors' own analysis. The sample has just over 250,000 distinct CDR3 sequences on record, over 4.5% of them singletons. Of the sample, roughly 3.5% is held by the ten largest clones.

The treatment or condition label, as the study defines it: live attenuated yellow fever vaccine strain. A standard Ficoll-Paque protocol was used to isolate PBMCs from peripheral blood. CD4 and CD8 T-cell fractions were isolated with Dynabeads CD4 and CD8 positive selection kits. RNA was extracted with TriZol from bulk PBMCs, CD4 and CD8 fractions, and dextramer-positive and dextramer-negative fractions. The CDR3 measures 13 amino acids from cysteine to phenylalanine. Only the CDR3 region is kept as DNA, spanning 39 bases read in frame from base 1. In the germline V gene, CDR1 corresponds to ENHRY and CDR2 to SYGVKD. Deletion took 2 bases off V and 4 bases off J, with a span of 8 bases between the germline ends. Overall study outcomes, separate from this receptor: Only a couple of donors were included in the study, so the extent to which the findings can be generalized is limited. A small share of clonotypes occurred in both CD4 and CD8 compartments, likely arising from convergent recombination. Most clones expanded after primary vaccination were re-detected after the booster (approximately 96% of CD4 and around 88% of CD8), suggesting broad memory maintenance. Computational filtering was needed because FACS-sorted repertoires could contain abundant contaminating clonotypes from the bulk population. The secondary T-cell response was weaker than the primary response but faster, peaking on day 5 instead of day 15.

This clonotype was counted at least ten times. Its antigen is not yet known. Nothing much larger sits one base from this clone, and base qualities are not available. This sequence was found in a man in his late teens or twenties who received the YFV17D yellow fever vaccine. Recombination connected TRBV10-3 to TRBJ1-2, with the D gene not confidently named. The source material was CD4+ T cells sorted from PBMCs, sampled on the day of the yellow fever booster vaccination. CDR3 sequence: CAISELGSYGYTF. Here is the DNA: TGTGCCATCAGTGAGCTGGGGAGCTATGGCTACACCTTC.